Below, 24 T cell receptor beta chains from the same sample are listed, as sequenced in a study of cytomegalovirus exposure and HLA in healthy donors. The PCR used 60 Vbeta and 13 Jbeta primers. Sequencing used immunoSEQ multiplex PCR; TCRdb keeps in-frame clones, though not all of them. The table records over 50,000 clones, approximately 71% of them present only once. The sequenced sample consisted of PBMCs. Every receptor here comes from a man aged 40-49 years in good health and CMV-seropositive.

This clone was counted between two and nine times. The chain is built from TRBV5-4 and TRBJ1-1; 10 bases are shared with TRBD1. This CDR3 has 12 residues. Germline CDR1 and CDR2: SGHNT and YYREEE (reference sequence). The V gene end was trimmed by 1 base and the J gene end by 11 bases; junction bases not matched to a gene: 2. For the CDR3, the DNA is TGTGCCAGCAGCTTGCCGGGACAGGGGGCTTTCTTT. This encodes CASSLPGQGAFF.

V usage is TRBV7-2 and J usage is TRBJ1-2, with a tentative D call TRBD1 (6 bases). The V gene's germline CDR1 is SGHTA and CDR2 FQGNSA. The CDR3 covers 13 residues. V was shortened by 1 base and J by 8 bases, with 11 bases between the two germline ends. CDR3 loop: CASSLGRGGGYTF. CDR3 nucleotide sequence: TGTGCCAGCAGCTTAGGCAGGGGAGGGGGCTACACCTTC.

The chain has TRBV21-1 and TRBJ1-1; TRBD1, as called in the table, went unchecked against the DNA. TRBV21-1 is deemed a pseudogene. The CDR3 loop spans 17 amino acids. For the CDR3, the DNA is TGTGCCAGCAGCAAGAAGGGACAGGGCATATCGAACACTGAAGCTTTCTTT. Its protein is CASSKKGQGISNTEAFF.

This chain links TRBV29-1 with TRBJ2-7; the D is unclear. The germline V gene has CDR1 SQVTM and CDR2 ANQGSEA. Between the trimmed V and J ends, which lost 2 bases and 3 bases, there was a span of 11 bases. This CDR3 comprises 13 residues. The CDR3 reads CSVESRSDYEQYF. The CDR3 region has the DNA TGCAGCGTTGAAAGCAGGTCAGACTACGAGCAGTACTTC.

The rearrangement uses TRBV7-8 and TRBJ2-7; 10 nucleotides match TRBD1. The V and J ends lost 3 bases and 4 bases, in that order; junction bases with no gene match: 3. CDR3 length: 14 residues. CDR1 SGHVS and CDR2 FQNEAQ come from the germline V gene. CDR3 nucleotide sequence: TGTGCCAGCAGCTTTCAGGACAGGGGGTACGAGCAGTACTTC. Translating gives CASSFQDRGYEQYF.

In the case of this clone: Other nucleotide sequences from this sample produce the same CDR3. The rearrangement joins TRBV4-3 to TRBJ2-7; the match to TRBD1 covers 8 bases. The CDR3 consists of 15 residues. CDR1 and CDR2 (germline): LGHNA, YSLEER. Trimming took 0 bases from V and 4 from J; bases not matched to a gene: 5. In DNA form, the CDR3 reads TGCGCCAGCAGCCAAGATCGGGACAGGAGTTACGAGCAGTACTTC. This gives the protein CASSQDRDRSYEQYF.

The chain couples TRBV4-1 to TRBJ1-2; 7 bases fit TRBD1. CDR1 is MGHRA and CDR2 is YSYEKL in the germline V gene. Trimming took 11 bases from V and 3 from J; bases not matched to a gene: 6. The CDR3 length is 12 residues. Here the CDR3 reads CAAPGQHYGYTF. CDR3 bases: TGCGCCGCCCCGGGACAGCACTATGGCTACACCTTC.

This chain uses TRBV19 with TRBJ2-7; TRBD1 is a possible D gene (6 bases). Trimming removed 1 base from V and 5 bases from J, with 12 bases in between. Germline V gene sequence: CDR1 LNHDA, CDR2 SQIVND (reference sequence). The CDR3 totals 14 residues. The CDR3 region has the DNA TGTGCCAGTAGTATAGCTACAGGGTTAGACGAGCAGTACTTC. It yields the protein CASSIATGLDEQYF.

This chain uses TRBV6-6 with TRBJ2-6; D is uncertain. CDR1 is MNHNY, CDR2 SVGAGI, per germline (reference sequence). V lost 7 bases and J 0 bases, leaving 7 bases between the germline ends. The CDR3 runs to 14 residues. CDR3 sequence (DNA): TGTGCCAGCATAATAGACTCTGGGGCCAACGTCCTGACTTTC. Amino acids: CASIIDSGANVLTF.

The genes are TRBV9 and TRBJ1-2; 9 nucleotides agree with TRBD1. Trimming at V came to 0 bases and at J to 6 bases, leaving 12 bases not matched to a gene. Germline assignment: CDR1 SGDLS and CDR2 YYNGEE. This CDR3 comprises 17 residues. In nucleotides, the CDR3 is TGTGCCAGCAGCGTAGGGGACAGGGTTCTCTTCACGAATGGCTACACCTTC. Encoded protein: CASSVGDRVLFTNGYTF.

This clone was counted only a few times. The chain joins TRBV2 to TRBJ2-5; 10 bases map to TRBD1. Germline V lookup: CDR1 SNHLY, CDR2 FYNNEI. The V and J ends lost 6 bases and 4 bases, in that order; junction bases with no gene match: 8. The CDR3 has 15 amino acids. Here the CDR3 reads CASSTTGTGAETQYF. The CDR3 DNA sequence: TGTGCCAGCAGCACTACCGGGACAGGGGCAGAGACCCAGTACTTC.

This clone turned up a few times. The chain recombines TRBV4-3 with TRBJ1-5; D remains ambiguous. CDR3 length: 16 amino acids. CDR1 is LGHNA, CDR2 YSLEER, per germline. V lost 0 bases and J lost 0, with 9 bases in between. The CDR3 loop reads CASSQDRLYSNQPQHF. The DNA of the CDR3 is TGCGCCAGCAGCCAAGATCGACTCTATAGCAATCAGCCCCAGCATTTT.

This clone was observed once. This rearrangement joins TRBV14 to TRBJ1-1, with D unresolved. Germline loops: CDR1 SGHDN, CDR2 FVKESK. Trimming removed 1 base at V and 4 bases at J, with 13 bases between. This CDR3 is built from 15 residues. CDR3 loop: CASSQAAGRGTEAFF. The DNA of the CDR3 is TGTGCCAGCAGCCAAGCGGCCGGGAGAGGCACTGAAGCTTTCTTT.

The V call is TRBV4-3, the J call TRBJ2-7, with 8 bases identical to TRBD1. Germline CDR1 is LGHNA and CDR2 is YSLEER. Trimming took 4 bases from V and 3 from J; bases not matched to a gene: 5. The CDR3 spans 14 residues. Written as DNA, the CDR3 is TGCGCCAGCAGCCCTGGACAGGGCTTCTACGAGCAGTACTTC. Its translation is CASSPGQGFYEQYF.

This clone was counted only a few times. V gene TRBV5-4 combines with J gene TRBJ2-3; 13 bases agree with TRBD2. Germline CDR1 is SGHNT and CDR2 is YYREEE (reference sequence). The V segment lost 3 bases and the J segment 6 bases; nucleotides outside the gene matches: 7. The CDR3 consists of 16 residues. CDR3 residues: CASSSGLAGASDTQYF. The CDR3, as DNA: TGTGCCAGCAGCTCAGGACTAGCGGGGGCGTCGGATACGCAGTATTTT.

This sequence joins TRBV28 and TRBJ1-1; possibly TRBD1 for D (5 bases). CDR3 size: 16 residues. Germline CDR1 and CDR2: MDHEN and SYDVKM. V gave up 6 bases and J gave up 4 bases, with 21 bases separating them. The CDR3 reads CASRPSNGGSGTEAFF. The CDR3 coding sequence is TGTGCCAGCAGGCCGAGTAACGGGGGTTCGGGCACTGAAGCTTTCTTT.

The CDR3 spells CASSFSGGSYNEQFF. The CDR3 nucleotides read TGTGCCAGCAGCTTTAGCGGGGGCTCCTACAATGAGCAGTTCTTC. V is TRBV7-8 and J is TRBJ2-1, with 9 bases aligning to TRBD2. Trimming at V came to 3 bases and at J to 0 bases, leaving 0 bases not matched to a gene. The CDR3 length is 15 residues. Germline V gene data show CDR1 as SGHVS and CDR2 as FQNEAQ. The variable domain in full, completed from reference TRBV7-8 and TRBJ2-1, reads GAGVSQSPRYKVAKRGQDVALRCDPISGHVSLFWYQQALGQGPEFLTYFQNEAQLDKSGLPSDRFFAERPEGSVSTLKIQRTQQEDSAVYLCASSFSGGSYNEQFFGPGTRLTVL.

The chain has TRBV7-2 and TRBJ1-1, with D possibly TRBD1 on 6 matching bases. This CDR3 is 14 amino acids long. Germline V lookup: CDR1 SGHTA, CDR2 FQGNSA. The V end was cut by 5 bases, the J end by 0 bases, with 10 bases between. The CDR3 spells CASSRDNMNTEAFF. In nucleotides, the CDR3 is TGTGCCAGCAGCCGGGACAACATGAACACTGAAGCTTTCTTT.

The rearrangement joins TRBV19 to TRBJ1-2; D is possibly TRBD1 (6 bases). CDR3 length equals 14 residues. Trimming stripped 5 bases from V and 8 bases from J, with 18 bases between. The germline V gene encodes CDR1 LNHDA and CDR2 SQIVND (reference sequence). CDR3 residues: CASSDRDTLPGYTF. CDR3 coding DNA: TGTGCCAGTAGTGACCGGGACACCCTTCCCGGCTACACCTTC. Using reference TRBV19 and TRBJ1-2 for the parts outside the CDR3, the full variable domain is DGGITQSPKYLFRKEGQNVTLSCEQNLNHDAMYWYRQDPGQGLRLIYYSQIVNDFQKGDIAEGYSVSREKKESFPLTVTSAQKNPTAFYLCASSDRDTLPGYTFGSGTRLTVV.

The chain recombines TRBV7-6 with TRBJ2-3; the D gene is possibly TRBD2 (5 bases). This CDR3 region has 13 residues. In germline, CDR1 is SGHVS, CDR2 FNYEAQ. The V end was cut by 3 bases, the J end by 2 bases, with 6 bases between. The CDR3 protein is CASSFGVTDTQYF. The CDR3 nucleotides read TGTGCCAGCAGCTTCGGGGTCACAGATACGCAGTATTTT.

V and J are TRBV6-1 and TRBJ2-2; 7 bases are shared with TRBD1. This CDR3 region has 15 residues. The V and J ends lost 1 base and 4 bases, in that order; junction bases with no gene match: 3. Germline V gene sequence: CDR1 MNHNS, CDR2 SASEGT. DNA of the CDR3: TGTGCCAGCAGTGAAGGGGACAGCTCCACCGGGGAGCTGTTTTTT. Translation: CASSEGDSSTGELFF.

J is TRBJ2-1 and V is TRBV4-3; TRBD2 aligns across 8 bases. V shed 0 bases, J shed 7 bases, and the junction held 2 bases outside the gene matches. The CDR3 is 14 residues long. Looked up from germline, CDR1 is LGHNA and CDR2 is YSLEER. In DNA, the CDR3 is TGCGCCAGCAGCCAAGAGGGACTAGTAAATGAGCAGTTCTTC. Its translation: CASSQEGLVNEQFF.

The rearrangement links TRBV4-3 to TRBJ2-7; D is ambiguous. Germline CDR1 is LGHNA and CDR2 is YSLEER. The CDR3 is 13 amino acids. Between the trimmed V and J ends, which lost 1 base and 7 bases, there was a span of 11 bases. The CDR3 region is CASSQVDWMEQYF. For the CDR3, the DNA is TGCGCCAGCAGCCAAGTTGACTGGATGGAGCAGTACTTC.

The rearrangement uses TRBV30 and TRBJ1-2; 12 bases agree with TRBD1. Germline assignment: CDR1 GTSNPN and CDR2 SVGIG (reference sequence). V lost 5 bases, J lost 4 bases, and 2 bases stayed unmatched. The CDR3 runs to 13 residues. The CDR3 DNA sequence: TGTGCCTGGGGGGACAGGGGGCTCTATGGCTACACCTTC. As protein: CAWGDRGLYGYTF.